This note documents a single T cell receptor beta chain sequence. The CDR3 extends over 15 amino acids. Germline V lookup: CDR1 SGHAT, CDR2 FQNNGV. Trimming took 1 base from V and 4 from J; bases not matched to a gene: 5. The sequencing depth, 1 in 200,000 to 1 in 1 million T cells, was the target. The data were produced by immunoSEQ multiplex PCR, yet TCRdb's version contains in-frame clones alone and is incomplete. The table shows 150,000 or so clones, with more than 65% occurring only once. The entry originates in a study of cytotoxic CD8 clonotypes in ibrutinib-treated CLL. Background on the study: Mean productive templates were about 250,000; mean productive rearrangements were roughly 94,000.

The sequence was obtained from a human donor with chronic lymphocytic leukemia. Sequencing was performed on PBMCs, taken after 12 months of ibrutinib treatment. The chain employs TRBV11-2 and TRBJ1-2; 8 bases align to TRBD1. The CDR3 protein is CASSLGWQGAYGYTF. CDR3 in DNA: TGTGCCAGCAGCTTAGGGTGGCAGGGGGCCTATGGCTACACCTTC.